This TCR beta chain comes out of a study of blood T cell repertoires in COVID-19. The method was immunoSEQ multiplex PCR; TCRdb's version includes in-frame clones alone and lacks a portion of them. The sample gives about 160,000 clones, 80% to 90% of which show up once; over 3.5% is in the top ten. V was shortened by 5 bases and J by 5 bases, with 9 bases between the two germline ends. Germline CDR1 is LNHDA and CDR2 is SQIVND (reference sequence). The CDR3 has 12 amino acids. The rearrangement uses TRBV19 and TRBJ1-2, with D unresolved. The sequencing sample was made of peripheral blood. The sequence was collected from a woman aged 55-70 years who had recovered from COVID-19. The CDR3 sequence is CASSSTTYGYTF. Here the CDR3 DNA reads TGTGCCAGTAGTTCGACGACATATGGCTACACCTTC.